This paragraph covers one TCR beta chain sequence. Its antigen is as yet unknown. How the authors handled the data: ImmunoSEQ gave junction-only sequences without quality scores, so filtering differed. Assay used: immunoSEQ multiplex PCR; TCRdb lists only in-frame clones, some missing. V and J calls and clone size are copied from that table; D and trimming were computed from the DNA. The sample shows fewer than 2.5 million clones, 93% of them seen only once. The data belong to a study of shared clonotypes between healthy human individuals. Looking at the study overall: Per donor, three plates held CD4 naive cells, three held CD4 memory, two held CD8 naive and one held CD8 memory. Study-level points and caveats: The sampled material consisted only of blood, and tissue repertoires are likely to differ.

The CDR3 loop spans 15 amino acids. The germline V gene encodes CDR1 MNHNS and CDR2 SASEGT. The germline V and J ends were trimmed by 3 bases and 2 bases, with 14 bases remaining between them. Negatively enriched CD4+ T cells were divided by CD45RA into naive and memory. This TCR was sampled from a man younger than 35 in good health. Some clones in this sample may be carry-over from other donors' samples. The genes are TRBV6-1 and TRBJ2-7, with D possibly matching TRBD1 (6 bases). What was sequenced was naive CD4+ T cells from PBMCs. As to subset: CD45RA+ positively selected. CDR3 residues: CASSDRGKETYEQYF. The CDR3 nucleotides read TGTGCCAGCAGTGACAGGGGAAAGGAGACCTACGAGCAGTACTTC.